This TCR beta chain was found in a study of identical twins. Study-wide findings and caveats: Cross-sectional statistics, not tracking of the same donors, supported the conclusions. Beta clonotypes that were abundant in cord blood contained fewer insertions, a pattern absent from memory repertoires. Potential partial confounding of zero-insertion analyses by invariant MAIT and iNKT cells was noted.

Notes on this clonotype: Its target is not known.

This CDR3 is 18 amino acids long. Trimming removed 4 bases at V and 4 bases at J, with 20 bases between. The germline CDR1 and CDR2 sequences are LGHDT and YNNKEL (reference sequence). Via MiXCR, TCRdb re-called the 5' RACE reads, giving one row per CDR3 protein. The table has approximately 530,000 distinct CDR3 sequences, approximately 20% seen once. Another study also made use of these data, one on yellow fever vaccine responses in identical twins.

The V call is TRBV3-1, the J call TRBJ2-6, with D perhaps TRBD2 (7 bases). Material for sequencing was CD4+ T cells sorted from blood. The receptor was isolated from a woman aged 18-35 years in good health. The CDR3 DNA is TGTGCCAGCAGCCCATTTGGCGGGGGCGCAGGAGGGGCCAACGTCCTGACTTTC. Protein sequence: CASSPFGGGAGGANVLTF.